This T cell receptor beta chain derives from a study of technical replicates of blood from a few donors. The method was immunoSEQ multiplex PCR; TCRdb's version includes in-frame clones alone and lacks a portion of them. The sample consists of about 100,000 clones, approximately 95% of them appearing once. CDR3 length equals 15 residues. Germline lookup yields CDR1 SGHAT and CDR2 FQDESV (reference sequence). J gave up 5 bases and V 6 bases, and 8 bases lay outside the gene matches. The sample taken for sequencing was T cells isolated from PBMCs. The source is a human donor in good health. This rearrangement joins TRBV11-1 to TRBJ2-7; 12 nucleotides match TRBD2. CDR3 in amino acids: CASSYTRLAGDEQYF. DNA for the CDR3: TGTGCCAGCAGTTATACCAGACTAGCGGGAGACGAGCAGTACTTC.